This T cell receptor beta chain was captured by sequencing in a study of blood T cell repertoires in COVID-19. Study summary: Samples representing acute and convalescent COVID-19 were sourced from the United States, Italy and Spain. The analysed material was cDNA or gDNA that came from T cells, B-cell-depleted T cells, or PBMCs.

This CDR3 has 14 amino acids. V was shortened by 6 bases and J by 4 bases, with 14 bases between the two germline ends. Germline V gene lookup returns CDR1 SGHDT and CDR2 YYEEEE. Original handling: Amplification of reference gene primers provided the estimated nucleated cell counts. The data were produced by immunoSEQ multiplex PCR, yet TCRdb's version contains in-frame clones alone and is incomplete. V and J calls plus clone size are reproduced from that table; the DNA served to infer D and trimming. The profile shows approximately 84,000 clones, 75% to 85% of them singletons. This receptor was obtained from a woman over 75 with acute or convalescent COVID-19. Sequencing was carried out using peripheral blood. J is TRBJ2-1 and V is TRBV5-6; maybe TRBD1 (6 bases). The CDR3 region is CASKIQGLYNEQFF. CDR3 in DNA: TGTGCCAGCAAGATACAGGGCTTATACAATGAGCAGTTCTTC.